Below, one TCR beta chain is given with its context. Its antigen is not known. The observed sequence ends 3 residues before the CDR3 terminus, with the missing tail filled in from the germline J gene. The data derive from a study of T cells in women clearing cervical HPV infection. Background on the study: Blood came at first lesion visit for cases, post-clearance for controls. For cases, blood was sampled a median around 140 days after lesion detection, interquartile range 90 to 200 days. Study results and caveats: Associations may precede or follow infection; HPV-specific or memory T cells were not isolated.

All donors had a single incident cervical HPV16 infection, not prevalent. The germline V gene has CDR1 SQVTM and CDR2 ANQGSEA. J lost 4 bases, V lost 5 bases, and 7 bases had no gene match. The CDR3 extends over 13 amino acids. The assay was immunoSEQ multiplex PCR, and TCRdb's table has in-frame clones only and misses some. The sample holds tens of thousands of clones. V and J are TRBV29-1 and TRBJ1-2, with 7 bases matching TRBD1. The receptor was isolated from a woman between 18 and 75 years old with a cervical HPV16 infection that either progressed to CIN3+ or cleared (not recorded which). Sequencing was performed on blood buffy coat. Incomplete CDR3 DNA: TGCAGCGTTCAACGACAGGGACTCTATGGC. Translated, it gives CSVQRQGLYG. The CDR3 in full is CSVQRQGLYGYTF.